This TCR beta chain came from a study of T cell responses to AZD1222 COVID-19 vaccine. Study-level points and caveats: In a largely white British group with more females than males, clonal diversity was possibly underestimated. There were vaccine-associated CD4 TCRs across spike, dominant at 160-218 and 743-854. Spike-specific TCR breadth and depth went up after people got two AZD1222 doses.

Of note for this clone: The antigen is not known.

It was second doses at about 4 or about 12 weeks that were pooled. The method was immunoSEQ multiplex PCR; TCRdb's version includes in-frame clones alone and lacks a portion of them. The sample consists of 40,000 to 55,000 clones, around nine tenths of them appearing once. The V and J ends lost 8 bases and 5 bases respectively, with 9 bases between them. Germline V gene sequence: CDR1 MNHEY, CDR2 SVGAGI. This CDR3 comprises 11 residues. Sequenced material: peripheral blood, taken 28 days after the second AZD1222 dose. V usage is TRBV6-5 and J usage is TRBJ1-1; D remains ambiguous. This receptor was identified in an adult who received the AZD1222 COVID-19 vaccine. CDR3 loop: CASGRRTEAFF. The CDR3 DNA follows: TGTGCCAGCGGCCGAAGAACTGAAGCTTTCTTT.